Sequencing of this TCR beta chain was carried out in a study of blood T cell repertoires in COVID-19. Study context: Acute and convalescent COVID-19 samples came from the United States, Italy and Spain.

As handled by the study authors: Nucleated cell counts were estimated from reference gene primer amplification. Here immunoSEQ multiplex PCR was the method, and the copy in TCRdb shows in-frame clones only, minus some. V, J and clone size reflect that table, while D and trimming were determined from the DNA. This table holds approximately 190,000 clones, around 80% found once. Germline V gives CDR1 MDHEN, CDR2 SYDVKM. Trimming took 3 bases from V and 3 from J, leaving 8 bases between them. This CDR3 is built from 14 residues. The sequencing input was peripheral blood. The TCR was taken from a human donor in a cohort sampled during active COVID-19. The genes are TRBV28 and TRBJ1-4; possibly TRBD1 for D (5 bases). CDR3 residues: CASSFEGANEKLFF. CDR3 sequence (DNA): TGTGCCAGCAGTTTTGAAGGGGCTAATGAAAAACTGTTTTTT. Combining the CDR3 with reference TRBV28 and TRBJ1-4 gives the whole variable domain DVKVTQSSRYLVKRTGEKVFLECVQDMDHENMFWYRQDPGLGLRLIYFSYDVKMKEKGDIPEGYSVSREKKERFSLILESASTNQTSMYLCASSFEGANEKLFFGSGTQLSVL.